The 26 T cell receptor beta chains below come from one sample, sequenced in a study of T cell responses to AZD1222 COVID-19 vaccine. Sequencing used immunoSEQ multiplex PCR; TCRdb keeps in-frame clones, though not all of them. The table records some 180,000 clones, 85% to 95% of them present only once. This material consisted of peripheral blood, taken on day 0 of AZD1222 vaccination. These receptors were obtained from an adult in good health.

The genes are TRBV2 and TRBJ1-2, with 9 nucleotides matching TRBD1. V was clipped by 7 bases and J by 6 bases; unmatched bases: 3. Germline CDR1 reads SNHLY; CDR2 reads FYNNEI. The CDR3 spans 12 residues. CDR3 sequence (DNA): TGTGCCAGCAATCGACAGGGGGATGGCTACACCTTC. Its protein is CASNRQGDGYTF.

In DNA form, the CDR3 reads TGTGCCAGCAGCTTCCCGACAGGTGGCAATGAAAAACTGTTTTTT. Its protein product is CASSFPTGGNEKLFF. The chain carries TRBV5-4 and TRBJ1-4; D possibly corresponds to TRBD1 (6 bases). V lost 2 bases, J lost 5 bases, and 13 bases lay in between. This CDR3 is built from 15 residues. Germline loops: CDR1 SGHNT, CDR2 YYREEE (reference sequence).

The J gene is TRBJ1-2, the V gene TRBV27, with 7 bases fitting TRBD1. The junction had 6 bases not matched to a gene; V was cut back by 5 bases and J by 0 bases. The CDR3 runs 15 residues. From germline, CDR1 is MNHEY and CDR2 SMNVEV (reference sequence). Here the CDR3 reads CASSVRTGANYGYTF. The DNA of the CDR3 is TGTGCCAGCAGTGTCAGGACAGGCGCTAACTATGGCTACACCTTC.

V gene TRBV6-2 or TRBV6-3 combines with J gene TRBJ1-2; D gene unclear. Germline CDR1 reads MNHEY; CDR2 reads SVGEGT. Trimming left V 4 bases short and J 2 bases short, with 14 bases between. The CDR3 runs to 15 residues. In nucleotides, the CDR3 is TGTGCCAGCAGTTCCCACTCGGACGAGAACTATGGCTACACCTTC. This sequence encodes CASSSHSDENYGYTF.

This clone was found once. The chain joins TRBV19 to TRBJ1-5; D not resolved. CDR3 size: 16 residues. V was cut by 1 base and J by 2 bases, with 12 bases left in between. Germline assignment: CDR1 LNHDA and CDR2 SQIVND (reference sequence). CDR3 amino acids: CASSIATAAGNQPQHF. In DNA form, the CDR3 reads TGTGCCAGTAGTATAGCCACAGCGGCTGGCAATCAGCCCCAGCATTTT.

The V call is TRBV29-1, the J call TRBJ1-2; D is unresolved. The CDR3 is 12 residues long. The germline V gene has CDR1 SQVTM and CDR2 ANQGSEA. V shed 2 bases and J shed 9 bases, with 13 bases lying between them. DNA for the CDR3: TGCAGCGTTGAACGGCGGCCGTACCGCTACACCTTC. It translates to CSVERRPYRYTF.

CDR3: CASSQDKRLFNEKLFF. As DNA, the CDR3 is TGCGCCAGCAGCCAAGACAAACGCCTTTTTAATGAAAAACTGTTTTTT. This chain links TRBV4-1 with TRBJ1-4; D uncertain. The CDR3 is made up of 16 amino acids. V gave up 0 bases and J gave up 4 bases, with 12 bases separating them. The V gene's germline CDR1 is MGHRA and CDR2 YSYEKL.

The J gene is TRBJ2-7, the V gene TRBV27, with TRBD1 matching over 9 bases. V lost 5 bases and J lost 0; bases outside the gene matches: 5. Germline V CDR1 and CDR2: MNHEY, SMNVEV (reference sequence). The CDR3 spans 15 residues. The DNA of the CDR3 is TGTGCCAGCAGTCCCCGGGACAGGGACTCCTACGAGCAGTACGTC. This translates into CASSPRDRDSYEQYV.

The V call is TRBV10-1, the J call TRBJ1-5; D ambiguous. CDR1 is WNHNN, CDR2 SYGVQD, per germline (reference sequence). Trimming stripped 0 bases from V and 3 bases from J, with 15 bases between. The CDR3 has 17 amino acids. The CDR3, as DNA: TGCGCCAGCAGTGAGTCGACAAACGGCGGCCCCAATCAGCCCCAGCATTTT. Translation: CASSESTNGGPNQPQHF.

V is TRBV6-5 and J is TRBJ2-5, with 8 bases identical to TRBD2. CDR1 and CDR2 from the germline V gene are MNHEY and SVGAGI. The ends lost 2 bases at V and 5 bases at J; junction bases unmatched: 4. The CDR3 consists of 14 residues. The CDR3 DNA reads as TGTGCCAGCAGTTACCGCCGGGGGGGTGAGACCCAGTACTTC. Translation gives CASSYRRGGETQYF.

The V gene is TRBV4-2, the J gene TRBJ2-2, with a weak D call TRBD1 (8 bases). Trimming pared 0 bases from V and 0 bases from J, leaving 20 bases between. Germline CDR1 is LGHNA and CDR2 is YNFKEQ. The CDR3 length is 20 residues. For the CDR3, the DNA is TGTGCCAGCAGCCAAGACCTCAGGGGGCGGGGGAGTTCGAACACCGGGGAGCTGTTTTTT. Protein product: CASSQDLRGRGSSNTGELFF.

This chain links TRBV5-1 with TRBJ2-7; 10 nucleotides match TRBD1. From germline, CDR1 is SGHRS and CDR2 YFSETQ. CDR3 length equals 13 residues. Germline trimming cut 7 bases from V and 5 bases from J; bases unmatched to any gene: 6. For the CDR3, the DNA is TGCGCCAGCCAAGCCGGGACAGGGGACGAGCAGTACTTC. This codes for CASQAGTGDEQYF.

The chain couples TRBV11-3 to TRBJ2-1; 7 bases are shared with TRBD2. V trimming: 1 base; J trimming: 8 bases; junction bases outside the gene matches: 11. The CDR3 is 16 residues long. The germline gives CDR1 SGHNT, CDR2 YENEEA. The CDR3 sequence: CASSLGTSGGWDEQFF. CDR3 DNA sequence: TGTGCCAGCAGCTTAGGGACTAGTGGGGGTTGGGATGAGCAGTTCTTC.

The J gene is TRBJ1-1, the V gene TRBV18; 7 nucleotides match TRBD1. V shed 3 bases, J shed 3 bases, and the junction held 7 bases outside the gene matches. The CDR3 totals 15 residues. Germline values: CDR1 KGHSH, CDR2 LQKENI. CDR3 DNA sequence: TGTGCCAGCTCACCGCTAACACAGGGGTACACTGAAGCTTTCTTT. Its translation: CASSPLTQGYTEAFF.

CDR3 nucleotides: TGTGCCAGCAGTGACCAACCCTGGAGGCAAAGTGAAGCTTTCTTT. Its protein is CASSDQPWRQSEAFF. The chain carries TRBV25-1 and TRBJ1-1; D is undetermined. Trimming stripped 3 bases from V and 7 bases from J, with 18 bases between. The CDR3 contains 15 residues. Germline values: CDR1 MGHDK, CDR2 SYGVNS.

The chain employs TRBV28 and TRBJ1-5; TRBD1 is a possible D gene (5 bases). CDR1 is MDHEN, CDR2 SYDVKM, per germline. Trimming shortened V by 3 bases and J by 5 bases, and 20 bases separated the two germline ends. The CDR3 runs to 17 residues. The CDR3 region is CASSFVISQGEDQPQHF. The CDR3 bases are TGTGCCAGCAGTTTCGTTATTTCGCAGGGCGAGGATCAGCCCCAGCATTTT.

The chain uses TRBV5-5 and TRBJ1-1; D not certain. Per germline, CDR1 SGHKS and CDR2 YYEKEE (reference sequence). Trimming stripped 1 base from V and 1 base from J, with 5 bases between. The CDR3 covers 13 residues. The DNA of the CDR3 is TGTGCCAGCAGCTTGATAGGGAACACTGAAGCTTTCTTT. Translating gives CASSLIGNTEAFF.

CDR3 in amino acids: CAIFLGGAGNGYTF. The CDR3 coding sequence is TGTGCCATCTTTTTGGGGGGCGCAGGGAATGGCTACACCTTC. The rearrangement uses TRBV10-3 and TRBJ1-2; maybe TRBD1 (6 bases). The V end was cut by 8 bases, the J end by 6 bases, with 19 bases between. The CDR3 totals 14 residues. Germline assignment: CDR1 ENHRY and CDR2 SYGVKD.

Only a few counts were recorded for this clone. The rearrangement uses TRBV6-5 and TRBJ1-3; 7 bases align to TRBD1. This CDR3 comprises 16 residues. Germline V gives CDR1 MNHEY, CDR2 SVGAGI. J gave up 3 bases and V 4 bases, and 9 bases lay outside the gene matches. CDR3 protein: CASSSPGGGDGNTIYF. Written as DNA, the CDR3 is TGTGCCAGCAGTTCCCCCGGAGGGGGCGATGGAAACACCATATATTTT.

In DNA, the CDR3 is TGTGCCAGCAGTGATTTTGACAGGGGAGCGAACTATGGCTACACCTTC. Translating gives CASSDFDRGANYGYTF. V and J are TRBV25-1 and TRBJ1-2; 8 positions agree with TRBD1. The CDR3 consists of 16 residues. After removal of 3 bases from V and 2 bases from J, the junction contained 8 bases not matched to a gene. Germline V lookup: CDR1 MGHDK, CDR2 SYGVNS.

The gene calls are TRBV6-1 and TRBJ1-5; D not resolved. CDR1 is MNHNS and CDR2 is SASEGT in the germline V gene. The CDR3 has 14 residues. The V and J ends lost 1 base and 7 bases respectively, with 11 bases between them. The CDR3 DNA is TGTGCCAGCAGTGAAGAAGGCAGGCTACAGCCCCAGCATTTT. It yields the protein CASSEEGRLQPQHF.

The chain is built from TRBV27 and TRBJ1-5, with 7 bases fitting TRBD1. The length of the CDR3 is 15 residues. V shed 6 bases and J 5 bases; nucleotides not matched to a gene: 10. CDR1 is MNHEY, CDR2 SMNVEV, per germline (reference sequence). Here the CDR3 DNA reads TGTGCCAGCAGGGCTACAGGGGACCCCCATCAGCCCCAGCATTTT. This encodes CASRATGDPHQPQHF.

V and J are TRBV7-2 and TRBJ2-2; 8 bases agree with TRBD1. V gave up 3 bases and J gave up 5 bases; unmatched junction bases: 11. Germline V lookup: CDR1 SGHTA, CDR2 FQGNSA. The CDR3 extends over 17 amino acids. The CDR3 DNA is TGTGCCAGCAGCTTTGCGGACAGGGTATACGTAACCGGGGAGCTGTTTTTT. Translated, it gives CASSFADRVYVTGELFF.

This sequence joins TRBV9 and TRBJ1-1; D ambiguous. CDR1 and CDR2 from the germline V gene are SGDLS and YYNGEE. The CDR3 has 12 amino acids. Trimming pared 7 bases from V and 0 bases from J, leaving 7 bases between. Here the CDR3 DNA reads TGTGCCAGCTCACGGGTGAACACTGAAGCTTTCTTT. Translation: CASSRVNTEAFF.

V gene TRBV5-5 combines with J gene TRBJ1-3, with no clear D. Germline CDR1 reads SGHKS; CDR2 reads YYEKEE (reference sequence). The CDR3 contains 14 residues. V was cut by 0 bases and J by 0 bases, with 4 bases left in between. The CDR3 region has the DNA TGTGCCAGCAGCTTGGAAGCCTCTGGAAACACCATATATTTT. Its translation is CASSLEASGNTIYF. The complete variable domain, with remaining parts taken from reference TRBV5-5 and TRBJ1-3, reads DAGVTQSPTHLIKTRGQQVTLRCSPISGHKSVSWYQQVLGQGPQFIFQYYEKEERGRGNFPDRFSARQFPNYSSELNVNALLLGDSALYLCASSLEASGNTIYFGEGSWLTVV.

The count of this clone is one. This chain connects TRBV4-3 to TRBJ1-2; 10 nucleotides match TRBD1. The CDR3 totals 14 residues. The junction had 2 bases not matched to a gene; V was cut back by 1 base and J by 6 bases. Per germline, CDR1 LGHNA and CDR2 YSLEER. DNA of the CDR3: TGCGCCAGCAGCCAAGTAGGGACAGGGGATGGCTACACCTTC. The encoded protein is CASSQVGTGDGYTF.